A single T cell receptor (beta chain) is shown here with its context. The sample is drawn from a study of blood T cell repertoires in COVID-19. Across the study: COVID-19 samples, acute and convalescent, were from the United States, Italy and Spain. PBMCs, B-cell-depleted T cells, or T cells provided the cDNA or gDNA that made up the material.

As processed by the authors: Amplification with reference gene primers provided the estimates of nucleated cell counts. Here immunoSEQ multiplex PCR was the method, and the copy in TCRdb shows in-frame clones only, minus some. V and J calls and clone size are as listed in that table; D and trimming were resolved from the DNA. The data show roughly 76,000 clones, around 87% seen once. V was trimmed by 4 bases and J by 10 bases, leaving 13 bases between them. This CDR3 is 12 amino acids long. Germline lookup yields CDR1 LGHDT and CDR2 YNNKEL (reference sequence). This chain connects TRBV3-1 (or the pseudogene TRBV3-2) to TRBJ1-1, with a weak D call TRBD1 (5 bases). The sequencing input was peripheral blood. The TCR sequence derives from a woman older than 75 with active or convalescent COVID-19. The CDR3 DNA follows: TGTGCCAGCAGCCGTCAGGGCCAAGGAGCTTTCTTT. Protein product: CASSRQGQGAFF.